This entry concerns a single TCR beta chain. What it binds is not known. The data are from a study of cytomegalovirus exposure and HLA in healthy donors. General observations from the study: With later analysis, a missense DCLRE1C variant became linked to TCR beta V- and J-gene trimming. Cytomegalovirus-associated status was assigned to fewer than 200 TCR beta chains. Within a later analysis, the majority of CMV-associated TCR beta chains appeared HLA-restricted.

V shed 0 bases, J shed 7 bases, and the junction held 6 bases outside the gene matches. This CDR3 comprises 16 residues. CDR1 SGHRS and CDR2 YFSETQ come from the germline V gene. In the PCR, 60 Vbeta and 13 Jbeta primers were used. The table came from immunoSEQ multiplex PCR; TCRdb's copy has only in-frame clones and leaves some out. Of roughly 120,000 clones detected, around 77% appear once; the ten largest clones hold 16%. The gene calls are TRBV5-1 and TRBJ1-5, with 11 bases identical to TRBD1. The receptor was isolated from a man aged 50-60 years in good health and CMV-seropositive. Material: PBMCs. CDR3 sequence reads: CASSLEDRGLRQPQHF. CDR3 nucleotides: TGCGCCAGCAGCTTGGAGGACAGGGGGCTTCGACAGCCCCAGCATTTT.